Given below is one T cell receptor beta chain in context. The CDR3 contains 13 residues. The V end lost 0 bases, the J end lost 8 bases, and 10 bases lay between the germline ends. Per the germline V gene, CDR1 is MNHNS and CDR2 is SASEGT. Original methodology: Estimated nucleated cell counts came from reference gene primer amplification. Assay: immunoSEQ multiplex PCR; the TCRdb copy retains only in-frame clones and omits some. V and J calls and clone size are given by that table; D and trimming were obtained from the DNA. The sample has about 200,000 clones, over 70% seen once. This specimen belongs to a study of blood T cell repertoires in COVID-19. Looking at the study overall: Whether acute or convalescent, the COVID-19 samples came from the United States, Italy and Spain. T cells, B-cell-depleted T cells, or PBMCs supplied cDNA or gDNA.

The TCR comes from a woman at least 80 years old with acute or convalescent COVID-19. Specimen: peripheral blood. This sequence joins TRBV6-1 and TRBJ1-2, with D unresolved. The CDR3 region has the DNA TGTGCCAGCAGTGAAGCCGGGGTGAGCGGCTACACCTTC. The encoded protein is CASSEAGVSGYTF.